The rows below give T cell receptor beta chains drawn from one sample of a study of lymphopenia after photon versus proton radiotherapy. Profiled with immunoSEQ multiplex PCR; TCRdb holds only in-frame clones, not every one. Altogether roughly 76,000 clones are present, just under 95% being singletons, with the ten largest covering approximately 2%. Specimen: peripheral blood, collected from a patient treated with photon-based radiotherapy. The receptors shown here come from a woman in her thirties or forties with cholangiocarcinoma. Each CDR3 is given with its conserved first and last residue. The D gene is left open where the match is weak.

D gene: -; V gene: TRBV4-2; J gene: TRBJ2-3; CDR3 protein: CASSPQGSGTDTQYF; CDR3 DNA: TGTGCCAGCAGCCCACAAGGTAGCGGCACAGATACGCAGTATTTT
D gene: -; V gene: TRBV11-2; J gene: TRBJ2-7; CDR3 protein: CASSPPGTVSYEQYF; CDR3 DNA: TGTGCCAGCAGCCCCCCCGGGACTGTATCCTACGAGCAGTACTTC
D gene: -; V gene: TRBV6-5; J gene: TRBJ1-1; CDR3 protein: CASSWRQGGRTEAFF; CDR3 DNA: TGTGCCAGCAGCTGGAGGCAGGGAGGGCGCACTGAAGCTTTCTTT
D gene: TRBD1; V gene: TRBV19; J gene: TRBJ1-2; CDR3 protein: CASTTTGVNYGYTF; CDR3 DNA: TGTGCCAGTACCACTACAGGGGTTAACTATGGCTACACCTTC
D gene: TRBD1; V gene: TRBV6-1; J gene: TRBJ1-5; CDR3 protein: CASSVDRENQPQHF; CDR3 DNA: TGTGCCAGCAGTGTCGACAGGGAGAATCAGCCCCAGCATTTT
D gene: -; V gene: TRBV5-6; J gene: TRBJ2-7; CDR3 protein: CASSFGQYEQYF; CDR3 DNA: TGTGCCAGCAGCTTCGGACAGTACGAGCAGTACTTC
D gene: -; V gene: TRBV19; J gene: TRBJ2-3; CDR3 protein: CASSTMTDSTDTQYF; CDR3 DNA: TGTGCCAGTAGTACAATGACAGATTCGACAGATACGCAGTATTTT
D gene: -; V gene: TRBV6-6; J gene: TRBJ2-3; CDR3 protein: CASSYGQAQYF; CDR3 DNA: TGTGCCAGCAGTTATGGCCAGGCGCAGTATTTT
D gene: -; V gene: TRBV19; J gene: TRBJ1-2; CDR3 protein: CASSQGGYGYTF; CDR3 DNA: TGTGCCAGCTCACAGGGCGGCTATGGCTACACCTTC
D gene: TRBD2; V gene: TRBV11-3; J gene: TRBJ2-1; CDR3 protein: CASSPPWGLAGGSSYNEQFF; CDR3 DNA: TGTGCCAGCAGCCCGCCGTGGGGACTAGCGGGGGGTAGCTCCTACAATGAGCAGTTCTTC